One sample yielded the 6 T cell receptor beta chains listed below, sequenced in a study of blood T cells in healthy people across ages. A second roughly 6 to 11 cycle PCR used barcoded and J-beta primers. TCRdb passed the 5' RACE reads through MiXCR, listing each CDR3 protein once. Of 450,000 to 700,000 distinct CDR3 sequences listed, 27% are singletons. Sequenced input: blood. The source is a woman between 70 and 85 years old in good health.

The rearrangement joins TRBV20-1 to TRBJ1-5; possible D gene TRBD1, 6 bases. CDR3 length equals 12 residues. Germline CDR1 and CDR2: DFQATT and SNEGSKA (reference sequence). V dropped 5 bases and J dropped 7 bases, with 12 bases sitting between them. The CDR3 bases are TGCAGTGCTGGCACAGGGTACCAGCCCCAGCATTTT. Translated: CSAGTGYQPQHF.

Points on this clonotype: At one end, the junction sequence differs from germline, possibly due to a read error. V gene TRBV10-3 combines with J gene TRBJ2-5; the D gene is possibly TRBD1 (5 bases). This CDR3 spans 16 amino acids. CDR1 is ENHRY and CDR2 is SYGVKD in the germline V gene. Written as DNA, the CDR3 is TGTGCCAGCAGTTACCAGCCACAGGTTTTTCAAGAGACCCAGTACTTC. The encoded protein is CASSYQPQVFQETQYF.

This clonotype turned up a few times. The chain couples TRBV29-1 to TRBJ2-2, with 7 bases lining up with TRBD1. This CDR3 has 13 residues. Germline V lookup: CDR1 SQVTM, CDR2 ANQGSEA. V was clipped by 1 base and J by 6 bases; unmatched bases: 2. Written as DNA, the CDR3 is TGCAGCGTTGAAGTGCAGGGGGCCGGGGAGCTGTTTTTT. As protein: CSVEVQGAGELFF.

This clonotype has more than one count but fewer than ten. This chain links TRBV24-1 with TRBJ2-7, with 9 positions matching TRBD1. The germline V gene encodes CDR1 KGHDR and CDR2 SFDVKD. The V segment lost 7 bases and the J segment 5 bases; nucleotides outside the gene matches: 8. The CDR3 is made up of 14 amino acids. CDR3 bases: TGTGCCACCAGCGACGGACAGGGGCTGAACGAGCAGTACTTC. As protein: CATSDGQGLNEQYF.

Details on this clonotype: At one boundary the junction diverges from the germline segment, which might be a read error. The rearrangement uses TRBV12-3 or TRBV12-4 and TRBJ2-5; 10 bases align to TRBD2. The CDR3 loop spans 15 amino acids. CDR3 sequence: CASSLGSGGTEAQYF. CDR3 in DNA: TGTGCCAGCAGTTTGGGTAGCGGGGGGACAGAGGCCCAGTACTTC.

This clonotype was observed a few times. The chain carries TRBV12-3 or TRBV12-4 and TRBJ2-2; tentative D call: TRBD1 (5 bases). The V end was cut by 3 bases, the J end by 5 bases, with 10 bases between. This CDR3 has 14 residues. The CDR3 spells CASSFNRLTGELFF. The CDR3, as DNA: TGTGCCAGCAGTTTCAACAGGCTTACCGGGGAGCTGTTTTTT.